These 28 T cell receptor beta chains share one sample of origin, sequenced in a study of T cell responses to AZD1222 COVID-19 vaccine. The repertoire was sequenced with immunoSEQ multiplex PCR; TCRdb's copy has only in-frame clones and lacks some. Of roughly 60,000 clones in the sample, about 80% were seen once. The starting material was peripheral blood, obtained 28 days after the second AZD1222 dose. These TCRs come from an adult who received the AZD1222 COVID-19 vaccine.

The chain combines TRBV12-3 or TRBV12-4 with TRBJ1-2; unclear D gene. The CDR3 contains 13 residues. V was clipped by 1 base and J by 8 bases, with 11 bases between them. The chain's CDR3 is CASSLGGAFGYTF. CDR3 DNA sequence: TGTGCCAGCAGTTTAGGGGGAGCCTTCGGCTACACCTTC.

The count of this clone is one. The chain carries TRBV5-4 and TRBJ2-7, with D possibly TRBD2 on 5 matching bases. Per the germline V gene, CDR1 is SGHNT and CDR2 is YYREEE (reference sequence). This CDR3 comprises 15 residues. Trimming pared 2 bases from V and 2 bases from J, leaving 14 bases between. The CDR3 is CASSFGVALPYEQYF. CDR3 nucleotides: TGTGCCAGCAGCTTTGGGGTAGCGCTTCCCTACGAGCAGTACTTC.

V is TRBV28 and J is TRBJ1-3; no reliable D call. This CDR3 spans 13 amino acids. V was pared by 2 bases and J by 4 bases, with 6 bases between. Germline V gene data show CDR1 as MDHEN and CDR2 as SYDVKM. The chain's CDR3 is CASSLISGNTIYF. The CDR3 nucleotides read TGTGCCAGCAGTTTAATTTCCGGAAACACCATATATTTT.

This clone has a handful of counts. The rearrangement uses TRBV6-2 or TRBV6-3 and TRBJ1-1, with unresolved D. Trimming removed 4 bases from V and 7 bases from J, with 7 bases in between. CDR3 size: 11 residues. The germline gives CDR1 MNHEY, CDR2 SVGEGT. CDR3 DNA: TGTGCCAGCAGTTCCATACTTGAAGCTTTCTTT. It specifies CASSSILEAFF.

CDR3: CASSNFAVSNQPQHF. CDR3 nucleotide sequence: TGTGCCAGCAGCAATTTCGCAGTTAGCAATCAGCCCCAGCATTTT. The rearrangement uses TRBV21-1 and TRBJ1-5; TRBD1 reflects the table's D call only, with no check against the DNA. TRBV21-1 is designated a pseudogene. This CDR3 is built from 15 residues.

The CDR3 region is CASRSGGNNGEQFF. CDR3 in DNA: TGTGCCAGCAGAAGTGGGGGGAACAATGGTGAGCAGTTCTTC. V usage is TRBV6-6 and J usage is TRBJ2-1, with D possibly being TRBD2 (6 bases). Germline CDR1 reads MNHNY; CDR2 reads SVGAGI (reference sequence). This CDR3 is built from 14 residues. The V gene lost 6 bases and the J gene lost 9 bases, with 18 bases spanning the gap.

This clone occurred a few times. The genes are TRBV4-2 and TRBJ1-2, with D possibly TRBD1 on 5 matching bases. Deletions cut 0 bases from V and 4 bases from J, with 9 bases between. This CDR3 has 14 amino acids. Per the germline V gene, CDR1 is LGHNA and CDR2 is YNFKEQ. The CDR3 bases are TGTGCCAGCAGCCAAGATGGGGGTGGCTATGGCTACACCTTC. Its protein is CASSQDGGGYGYTF.

The chain recombines TRBV5-1 with TRBJ2-5; D remains unclear. The CDR3 is made up of 13 amino acids. In germline, CDR1 is SGHRS, CDR2 YFSETQ. V shed 3 bases and J shed 3 bases, with 9 bases lying between them. The CDR3 is CASSSWPEETQYF. The DNA for the CDR3 is TGCGCCAGCAGCTCTTGGCCGGAAGAGACCCAGTACTTC.

This chain uses TRBV12-5 with TRBJ1-1, with TRBD1 as a possible D gene (5 bases). V lost 6 bases and J lost 4, with 15 bases in between. In germline, CDR1 is LGHNT, CDR2 FRNRAP. This CDR3 comprises 14 residues. DNA of the CDR3: TGTGCTAGTGGGGGGGACGGGGAAGGCACTGAAGCTTTCTTT. This gives the protein CASGGDGEGTEAFF. Variable domain in full (rest from reference TRBV12-5 and TRBJ1-1): DARVTQTPRHKVTEMGQEVTMRCQPILGHNTVFWYRQTMMQGLELLAYFRNRAPLDDSGMPKDRFSAEMPDATLATLKIQPSEPRDSAVYFCASGGDGEGTEAFFGQGTRLTVV.

The chain couples TRBV25-1 to TRBJ2-1; either TRBD1 or TRBD2 may fit D (7 bases each). From germline, CDR1 is MGHDK and CDR2 SYGVNS. V was shortened by 3 bases and J by 8 bases, with 14 bases between the two germline ends. This CDR3 spans 14 amino acids. CDR3 sequence: CASSEQGGLDEQFF. CDR3 DNA sequence: TGTGCCAGCAGTGAGCAGGGGGGGCTCGATGAGCAGTTCTTC. The whole variable domain, remainder taken from reference TRBV25-1 and TRBJ2-1, is EADIYQTPRYLVIGTGKKITLECSQTMGHDKMYWYQQDPGMELHLIHYSYGVNSTEKGDLSSESTVSRIRTEHFPLTLESARPSHTSQYLCASSEQGGLDEQFFGPGTRLTVL.

This sequence joins TRBV28 and TRBJ2-3; TRBD1 is a possible D gene (5 bases). Germline lookup yields CDR1 MDHEN and CDR2 SYDVKM. The CDR3 has 15 amino acids. V lost 5 bases and J lost 1, with 13 bases in between. Here the CDR3 reads CASSPGGARTDTQYF. CDR3 in DNA: TGTGCCAGCAGTCCGGGTGGGGCACGCACAGATACGCAGTATTTT. The complete variable domain, with remaining parts taken from reference TRBV28 and TRBJ2-3, reads DVKVTQSSRYLVKRTGEKVFLECVQDMDHENMFWYRQDPGLGLRLIYFSYDVKMKEKGDIPEGYSVSREKKERFSLILESASTNQTSMYLCASSPGGARTDTQYFGPGTRLTVL.

CDR3 nucleotide sequence: TGTGCCAGCAGCGTTCAGGCATATGGCTACACCTTC. This translates into CASSVQAYGYTF. This chain links TRBV9 with TRBJ1-2, with D uncertain. V gave up 2 bases and J gave up 5 bases, with 7 bases separating them. CDR3 length: 12 amino acids. CDR1 is SGDLS and CDR2 is YYNGEE in the germline V gene.

This chain joins TRBV7-3 and TRBJ1-1; D gene ambiguous. The germline V and J ends were trimmed by 5 bases and 1 base, with 8 bases remaining between them. The CDR3 is 13 amino acids. From germline, CDR1 is SGHTA and CDR2 FQGTGA. The CDR3 nucleotides are TGTGCCAGCAGCCGCGGCGGGAACACTGAAGCTTTCTTT. This sequence encodes CASSRGGNTEAFF.

This sequence joins TRBV19 and TRBJ1-5; D not resolved. The CDR3 has 15 residues. The germline V and J ends were trimmed by 5 bases and 2 bases, with 13 bases remaining between them. Per the germline V gene, CDR1 is LNHDA and CDR2 is SQIVND (reference sequence). Here the CDR3 DNA reads TGTGCCAGTAGTTGGTCCGGACGTGGCAATCAGCCCCAGCATTTT. It codes for CASSWSGRGNQPQHF.

This chain connects TRBV5-6 to TRBJ1-2; tentatively, D is TRBD1 (6 bases). The V end lost 0 bases, the J end lost 3 bases, and 12 bases lay between the germline ends. Germline V gene data show CDR1 as SGHDT and CDR2 as YYEEEE. The CDR3 loop spans 15 amino acids. This chain's CDR3 is CASSLGIAGDYGYTF. CDR3 in DNA: TGTGCCAGCAGCTTGGGGATCGCAGGGGACTATGGCTACACCTTC.

This chain links TRBV5-5 with TRBJ1-3, with no clear D. Per germline, CDR1 SGHKS and CDR2 YYEKEE (reference sequence). The CDR3 totals 14 residues. The ends were cut back, 4 bases at V and 0 bases at J, with 8 bases in the middle. Here the CDR3 reads CASSLLISGNTIYF. The CDR3 DNA reads TGTGCCAGCAGCCTACTGATCTCTGGAAACACCATATATTTT. The full variable domain, completed using reference TRBV5-5 and TRBJ1-3, is DAGVTQSPTHLIKTRGQQVTLRCSPISGHKSVSWYQQVLGQGPQFIFQYYEKEERGRGNFPDRFSARQFPNYSSELNVNALLLGDSALYLCASSLLISGNTIYFGEGSWLTVV.

This clone is labeled medium-sized. This chain links TRBV7-3 with TRBJ2-5; D is unclear. V lost 1 base and J lost 5, with 8 bases in between. This CDR3 region has 13 residues. Germline assignment: CDR1 SGHTA and CDR2 FQGTGA. CDR3 sequence (DNA): TGTGCCAGCAGCTTAAATCCCCGGGAGACCCAGTACTTC. Amino acid sequence: CASSLNPRETQYF.

This clone has just one count. This chain links TRBV6-1 with TRBJ1-3, with a possible D match to TRBD1 (5 bases). This CDR3 has 16 amino acids. Germline V gene data show CDR1 as MNHNS and CDR2 as SASEGT. V was cut by 4 bases and J by 2 bases, with 15 bases left in between. This chain's CDR3 is CASSGGTEGAGNTIYF. The CDR3 region has the DNA TGTGCCAGCAGTGGAGGGACGGAAGGAGCTGGAAACACCATATATTTT.

The chain is built from TRBV14 and TRBJ2-1; TRBD2 aligns across 8 bases. V trimming: 3 bases; J trimming: 6 bases; junction bases outside the gene matches: 10. Germline V gene lookup returns CDR1 SGHDN and CDR2 FVKESK. This CDR3 is 16 amino acids long. CDR3 sequence: CASSHLPGLGRNEQFF. CDR3 DNA: TGTGCCAGCAGCCACCTACCGGGACTAGGGCGCAATGAGCAGTTCTTC.

This clone turned up a few times. V usage is TRBV12-3 or TRBV12-4 and J usage is TRBJ1-2; D is ambiguous. CDR3 length: 12 residues. V lost 5 bases and J lost 4, with 8 bases in between. The CDR3 DNA sequence: TGTGCCAGCAGTCTGGGATTCTATGGCTACACCTTC. Its protein is CASSLGFYGYTF.

The chain is built from TRBV25-1 and TRBJ2-3, with 7 bases matching TRBD2. CDR3 length equals 16 residues. J was trimmed by 2 bases and V by 4 bases; bases with no gene match: 9. In germline, CDR1 is MGHDK, CDR2 SYGVNS. This CDR3 is CASSGGPRGYTDTQYF. In DNA, the CDR3 is TGTGCCAGCAGTGGAGGGCCGCGGGGGTACACAGATACGCAGTATTTT.

This clone was detected a few times. The chain uses TRBV5-1 and TRBJ2-2; TRBD2 agrees at 13 bases. The CDR3 is 17 amino acids. V was clipped by 3 bases and J by 0 bases; unmatched bases: 2. In germline, CDR1 is SGHRS, CDR2 YFSETQ. In DNA form, the CDR3 reads TGCGCCAGCAGCTGGACTAGCGGGGGCCCGAACACCGGGGAGCTGTTTTTT. This encodes CASSWTSGGPNTGELFF.

The rearrangement joins TRBV30 to TRBJ1-3; no reliable D call. CDR1 is GTSNPN and CDR2 is SVGIG in the germline V gene (reference sequence). The CDR3 runs 15 residues. Trimming stripped 0 bases from V and 0 bases from J, with 9 bases between. The CDR3, as DNA: TGTGCCTGGAGTGTCGGCGTAAGCTCTGGAAACACCATATATTTT. It codes for CAWSVGVSSGNTIYF. The full variable domain, in which reference TRBV30 and TRBJ1-3 provide the parts outside the CDR3, is SQTIHQWPATLVQPVGSPLSLECTVEGTSNPNLYWYRQAAGRGLQLLFYSVGIGQISSEVPQNLSASRPQDRQFILSSKKLLLSDSGFYLCAWSVGVSSGNTIYFGEGSWLTVV.

The V gene is TRBV18, the J gene TRBJ1-4; 7 bases are shared with TRBD1. The CDR3 length is 14 residues. CDR1 KGHSH and CDR2 LQKENI come from the germline V gene. J was trimmed by 4 bases and V by 8 bases; bases with no gene match: 7. CDR3 protein: CASRPGTVNEKLFF. CDR3 bases: TGTGCCAGCCGTCCCGGGACAGTTAATGAAAAACTGTTTTTT.

J is TRBJ1-1 and V is TRBV2; maybe TRBD1 (5 bases). The CDR3 runs 15 residues. The germline gives CDR1 SNHLY, CDR2 FYNNEI. The V and J ends lost 1 base and 0 bases respectively, with 9 bases between them. CDR3 DNA sequence: TGTGCCAGCAGTGAAGGGTGGGGCATGAACACTGAAGCTTTCTTT. Protein: CASSEGWGMNTEAFF.

The chain uses TRBV6-5 and TRBJ1-5; D ambiguous. CDR1 and CDR2 (germline): MNHEY, SVGAGI. The CDR3 is made up of 13 amino acids. Trimming took off 8 bases at V and 3 bases at J, with 11 bases between the two ends. The CDR3 sequence: CASHDNYNQPQHF. CDR3 nucleotide sequence: TGTGCCAGCCATGACAACTACAATCAGCCCCAGCATTTT.

V is TRBV18 and J is TRBJ2-7; 7 bases fit TRBD1. Germline assignment: CDR1 KGHSH and CDR2 LQKENI. V was pared by 4 bases and J by 5 bases, with 8 bases of the junction left unmatched. CDR3 length: 14 residues. CDR3 sequence: CASSQTWDSNEQYF. DNA of the CDR3: TGTGCCAGCTCACAGACGTGGGACAGCAACGAGCAGTACTTC.

This clone came up once. V gene TRBV27 combines with J gene TRBJ1-6; possibly TRBD1 for D (6 bases). The CDR3 extends over 18 amino acids. V was pared by 8 bases and J by 0 bases, with 20 bases between. Germline lookup yields CDR1 MNHEY and CDR2 SMNVEV (reference sequence). DNA for the CDR3: TGTGCCAGCCGTGGGTCGGGGGCTAGGAGCTCCTATAATTCACCCCTCCACTTT. It translates to CASRGSGARSSYNSPLHF.